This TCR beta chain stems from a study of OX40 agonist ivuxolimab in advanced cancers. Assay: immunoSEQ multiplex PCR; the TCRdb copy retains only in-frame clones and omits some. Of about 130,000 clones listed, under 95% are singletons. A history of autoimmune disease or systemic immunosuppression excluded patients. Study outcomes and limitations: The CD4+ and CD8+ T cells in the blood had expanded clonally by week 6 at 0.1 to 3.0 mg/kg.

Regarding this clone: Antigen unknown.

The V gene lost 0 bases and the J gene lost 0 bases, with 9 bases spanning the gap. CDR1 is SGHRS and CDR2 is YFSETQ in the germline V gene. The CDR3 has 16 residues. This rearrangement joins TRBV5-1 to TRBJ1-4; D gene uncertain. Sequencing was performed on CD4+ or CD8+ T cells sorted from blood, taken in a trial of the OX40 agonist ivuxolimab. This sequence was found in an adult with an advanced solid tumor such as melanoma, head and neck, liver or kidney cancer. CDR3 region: CASSLGAISTNEKLFF. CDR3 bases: TGCGCCAGCAGCTTGGGGGCAATTTCAACTAATGAAAAACTGTTTTTT.